Listed below are T cell receptor beta chains from one sample, sequenced in a study of cytomegalovirus exposure and HLA in healthy donors. Here immunoSEQ multiplex PCR was the method, and the copy in TCRdb shows in-frame clones only, minus some. The table records 95,000 to 150,000 clones, roughly 14% of them present only once. Sequenced input: PBMCs. These receptors were taken from a woman aged 18-29 years in good health and CMV-seronegative. Both conserved end residues are part of each CDR3. Each record gives: D gene, clone size, V gene, J gene, CDR3 DNA, CDR3 protein. A D gene is named only where the DNA matches it firmly. Only some rows state a clone size, as once, few, many or a class for expanded clones.

D gene: .; clone size: .; V gene: TRBV10-3; J gene: TRBJ1-2; CDR3 DNA: TGTGCCATCAGTGAGGGCAGGGAAACCTATGGCTACACCTTC; CDR3 protein: CAISEGRETYGYTF
D gene: .; clone size: few; V gene: TRBV30; J gene: TRBJ1-1; CDR3 DNA: TGTGCCTGGAGTGTACAGGAGAACACTGAAGCTTTCTTT; CDR3 protein: CAWSVQENTEAFF
D gene: .; clone size: .; V gene: TRBV5-6; J gene: TRBJ2-7; CDR3 DNA: TGTGCCAGCAGCTGGGGTACAGGGGGAGGGTACGAGCAGTACTTC; CDR3 protein: CASSWGTGGGYEQYF
D gene: .; clone size: .; V gene: TRBV30; J gene: TRBJ1-1; CDR3 DNA: TGTGCCTCTCACCCCGGGAAAGAGAACACTGAAGCTTTCTTT; CDR3 protein: CASHPGKENTEAFF
D gene: TRBD1; clone size: .; V gene: TRBV9; J gene: TRBJ2-3; CDR3 DNA: TGTGCCAGCAGCGTCTCCGGGACAGGGGGAGCCACAGATACGCAGTATTTT; CDR3 protein: CASSVSGTGGATDTQYF
D gene: TRBD1; clone size: .; V gene: TRBV5-1; J gene: TRBJ1-5; CDR3 DNA: TGCGCCAGCAGCTTGGAGGGGACAGGGGACCAGCCCCAGCATTTT; CDR3 protein: CASSLEGTGDQPQHF
D gene: .; clone size: .; V gene: TRBV25-1; J gene: TRBJ1-6; CDR3 DNA: TGTGCCAGCAAAGCGGGGACGGGCTGGAGGGATAATTCACCCCTCCACTTT; CDR3 protein: CASKAGTGWRDNSPLHF
D gene: .; clone size: few; V gene: TRBV5-6; J gene: TRBJ2-1; CDR3 DNA: TGTGCCAGCAGCCGCCGACAGATTATCTACAATGAGCAGTTCTTC; CDR3 protein: CASSRRQIIYNEQFF
D gene: .; clone size: .; V gene: TRBV15; J gene: TRBJ1-5; CDR3 DNA: TGTGCCACCAGCATGACGGGGCAGCCCCAGCATTTT; CDR3 protein: CATSMTGQPQHF
D gene: TRBD1; clone size: .; V gene: TRBV28; J gene: TRBJ1-2; CDR3 DNA: TGTGCCAGCAGTTTAAATTGGGACAGGGAAAAGGGGGGCTACACCTTC; CDR3 protein: CASSLNWDREKGGYTF
D gene: TRBD1; clone size: few; V gene: TRBV6-1; J gene: TRBJ1-5; CDR3 DNA: TGTGCCAGCAGTGAAGGGTCCCGCGGGACAGGGAATCAGCCCCAGCATTTT; CDR3 protein: CASSEGSRGTGNQPQHF
D gene: .; clone size: few; V gene: TRBV5-6; J gene: TRBJ2-5; CDR3 DNA: TGTGCCAGCAGCTCTCGGACACAACAAGAGACCCAGTACTTC; CDR3 protein: CASSSRTQQETQYF
D gene: TRBD2; clone size: few; V gene: TRBV2; J gene: TRBJ2-5; CDR3 DNA: TGTGCCAGCAGTGAAGTGCTAGCGGGGGAGACCCAGTACTTC; CDR3 protein: CASSEVLAGETQYF
D gene: .; clone size: few; V gene: TRBV28; J gene: TRBJ1-2; CDR3 DNA: TGTGCCAGCAAGGTCCAGGGCGATAACTATGGCTACACCTTC; CDR3 protein: CASKVQGDNYGYTF
D gene: TRBD1; clone size: .; V gene: TRBV6-6; J gene: TRBJ1-6; CDR3 DNA: TGTGCCAGCAGTAACCGGGACAGGGTAAATTCACCCCTCCACTTT; CDR3 protein: CASSNRDRVNSPLHF
D gene: .; clone size: .; V gene: TRBV5-1; J gene: TRBJ2-2; CDR3 DNA: TGCGCCAGCAGCCTGGGACATTTAGCGAACACCGGGGAGCTGTTTTTT; CDR3 protein: CASSLGHLANTGELFF
D gene: TRBD2; clone size: .; V gene: TRBV9; J gene: TRBJ2-7; CDR3 DNA: TGTGCCAGCAGCGCGGGCCCCGGGAGGGTCGGGTGCGAGCAGTACTTC; CDR3 protein: CASSAGPGRVGCEQYF
D gene: TRBD1; clone size: .; V gene: TRBV11-2; J gene: TRBJ2-7; CDR3 DNA: TGTGCCAGCAGCCCCACCGGGACAGGGATCTACGAGCAGTACTTC; CDR3 protein: CASSPTGTGIYEQYF
D gene: .; clone size: few; V gene: TRBV7-6; J gene: TRBJ2-2; CDR3 DNA: TGTGCCAGCAGCCCGCGGGCCGGGGAGCTGTTTTTT; CDR3 protein: CASSPRAGELFF
D gene: .; clone size: .; V gene: TRBV6-1; J gene: TRBJ1-2; CDR3 DNA: TGTGCCAGCAGTGAAGCCCCGAGAGCGGCTAACTATGGCTACACCTTC; CDR3 protein: CASSEAPRAANYGYTF
D gene: TRBD1; clone size: .; V gene: TRBV7-9; J gene: TRBJ2-7; CDR3 DNA: TGTGCCAGCAGCTTAGCGGGGGGACAGGGGCCCTACGAGCAGTACTTC; CDR3 protein: CASSLAGGQGPYEQYF
D gene: .; clone size: .; V gene: TRBV27; J gene: TRBJ1-5; CDR3 DNA: TGTGCCAGCAGTTTATGGGCAAATCAGCCCCAGCATTTT; CDR3 protein: CASSLWANQPQHF
D gene: .; clone size: .; V gene: TRBV27; J gene: TRBJ2-5; CDR3 DNA: TGTGCCAGCAGTCGCTTGGGGGCAGACAGATCTAAAGAGACCCAGTACTTC; CDR3 protein: CASSRLGADRSKETQYF
D gene: TRBD1; clone size: .; V gene: TRBV7-2; J gene: TRBJ2-7; CDR3 DNA: TGTGCCAGCAGCCCCCAATCGGACAGGGACTACGAGCAGTACTTC; CDR3 protein: CASSPQSDRDYEQYF
D gene: TRBD2; clone size: few; V gene: TRBV7-6; J gene: TRBJ2-7; CDR3 DNA: TGTGCCAGCAGCCCTGGACTAGCGGGATACGAGCAGTACTTC; CDR3 protein: CASSPGLAGYEQYF
D gene: TRBD2; clone size: .; V gene: TRBV5-1; J gene: TRBJ2-5; CDR3 DNA: TGCGCCAGCAGCCTAGGACTAGCGGGGGGGTTACAAGAGACCCAGTACTTC; CDR3 protein: CASSLGLAGGLQETQYF
D gene: .; clone size: few; V gene: TRBV4-3; J gene: TRBJ1-5; CDR3 DNA: TGCGCCAGCAGCCAAGACAGGGCTTCATATTATCAGCCCCAGCATTTT; CDR3 protein: CASSQDRASYYQPQHF
D gene: .; clone size: few; V gene: TRBV28; J gene: TRBJ1-5; CDR3 DNA: TGTGCCAGCACCAAGACAGCGGGGGGCAATCAGCCCCAGCATTTT; CDR3 protein: CASTKTAGGNQPQHF
D gene: .; clone size: few; V gene: TRBV19; J gene: TRBJ2-7; CDR3 DNA: TGTGCCAGTAGTATAGAACCAGGGGTCGAGCAGTACTTC; CDR3 protein: CASSIEPGVEQYF
D gene: .; clone size: few; V gene: TRBV10-3; J gene: TRBJ2-1; CDR3 DNA: TGTGCCATCAGTGGGTGGGAGCGCCGTTTCGATGAGCAGTTCTTC; CDR3 protein: CAISGWERRFDEQFF
D gene: .; clone size: few; V gene: TRBV28; J gene: TRBJ1-6; CDR3 DNA: TGTGCCAGCCGGACAGAGAGCTCCTATAATTCACCCCTCCACTTT; CDR3 protein: CASRTESSYNSPLHF
D gene: TRBD1; clone size: few; V gene: TRBV9; J gene: TRBJ1-6; CDR3 DNA: TGTGCCAGCAGCGTAGGATCCCGACAGGGTGGTTCACCCCTCCACTTT; CDR3 protein: CASSVGSRQGGSPLHF
D gene: .; clone size: few; V gene: TRBV4-3; J gene: TRBJ2-2; CDR3 DNA: TGCGCCAGCAGCCAAGGCGGGGGCCCCACCGGGGAGCTGTTTTTT; CDR3 protein: CASSQGGGPTGELFF
D gene: TRBD2; clone size: .; V gene: TRBV7-3; J gene: TRBJ2-3; CDR3 DNA: TGTGCCAGCAGCCCTTTTCCTAGCGGGGGGACAGATACGCAGTATTTT; CDR3 protein: CASSPFPSGGTDTQYF
D gene: .; clone size: few; V gene: TRBV7-2; J gene: TRBJ2-2; CDR3 DNA: TGTGCCAGCAGCTGGGACACCATCATAGGCACCGGGGAGCTGTTTTTT; CDR3 protein: CASSWDTIIGTGELFF
D gene: .; clone size: .; V gene: TRBV29-1; J gene: TRBJ2-1; CDR3 DNA: TGCAGCACACTCCGGGGTAATGAGCAGTTCTTC; CDR3 protein: CSTLRGNEQFF
D gene: .; clone size: .; V gene: TRBV9; J gene: TRBJ1-6; CDR3 DNA: TGTGCCAGCAGCGTAGGGGGCGCAGGTAATTCACCCCTCCACTTT; CDR3 protein: CASSVGGAGNSPLHF
D gene: .; clone size: .; V gene: TRBV5-4; J gene: TRBJ1-1; CDR3 DNA: TGTGCCAGCAGCTTGGAGCCAGGGGACACTGAAGCTTTCTTT; CDR3 protein: CASSLEPGDTEAFF
D gene: .; clone size: .; V gene: TRBV30; J gene: TRBJ1-3; CDR3 DNA: TGTGCCGCGGCCCGACAGGCCATAGTAGGAAACACCATATATTTT; CDR3 protein: CAAARQAIVGNTIYF
D gene: .; clone size: .; V gene: TRBV10-2; J gene: TRBJ1-4; CDR3 DNA: TGCGCCAGCAGTTCCCCAGGGATGAATGAAAAACTGTTTTTT; CDR3 protein: CASSSPGMNEKLFF
D gene: .; clone size: .; V gene: TRBV2; J gene: TRBJ2-7; CDR3 DNA: TGTGCCAGCAGTGAAGAGGAGGGTTCCTGGTACGAGCAGTACTTC; CDR3 protein: CASSEEEGSWYEQYF